The source of this T cell receptor beta chain is a study of blood T cell repertoires in COVID-19. Looking at the study overall: Researchers got acute and convalescent COVID-19 samples from the United States, Italy and Spain. T cells, B-cell-depleted T cells, or PBMCs provided the cDNA or gDNA that served as material.

In the source study's methods: Amplification with reference gene primers provided the estimates of nucleated cell counts. Data came from immunoSEQ multiplex PCR; TCRdb stores just in-frame clones and leaves some out. V, J and clone size are those of that table, while D and trimming were read from the DNA. The sample lists 200,000 or so clones, approximately 84% occurring once. In germline, CDR1 is MNHEY, CDR2 SVGAGI. The V gene lost 6 bases and the J gene lost 6 bases, with 12 bases spanning the gap. CDR3 length: 12 residues. The source material was peripheral blood. The chain combines TRBV6-5 with TRBJ2-7; TRBD2 might be the D (6 bases). The TCR comes from a human donor with acute or convalescent COVID-19. The donor label of this sample is uncertain. The CDR3 loop reads CASSGSRGEQYF. In DNA form, the CDR3 reads TGTGCCAGCAGCGGGAGCCGCGGCGAGCAGTACTTC.